The T cell receptor (beta chain) described here comes from a study of PD-L1 blockade in urothelial cancer. Study overall: Administration of atezolizumab to patients began in about 2014, at 1,200 mg intravenously every 3 weeks.

This clone came up a few times. Time point given: peripheral blood 6 weeks after treatment start. Every patient provided from 1 to 8 samples, collected pretreatment and on-treatment. V gave up 6 bases and J gave up 8 bases; unmatched junction bases: 19. The CDR3 sequence is 17 residues long. The germline V gene has CDR1 MDHEN and CDR2 SYDVKM. Added to each PCR by spiking were synthetic TCR analog templates. Data came from immunoSEQ multiplex PCR; TCRdb stores just in-frame clones and leaves some out. The sample has roughly 120,000 clones, roughly 91% seen once. Source: PBMCs, taken around atezolizumab (anti-PD-L1) treatment. The receptor was isolated from a man between 60 and 70 years old with urothelial cancer. The rearrangement uses TRBV28 and TRBJ2-4, with 7 bases identical to TRBD2. In DNA form, the CDR3 reads TGTGCCAGCAGCCCTGACTTGGCTAGCGGCCCGGGAGACATTCAGTACTTC. Translating it yields CASSPDLASGPGDIQYF.